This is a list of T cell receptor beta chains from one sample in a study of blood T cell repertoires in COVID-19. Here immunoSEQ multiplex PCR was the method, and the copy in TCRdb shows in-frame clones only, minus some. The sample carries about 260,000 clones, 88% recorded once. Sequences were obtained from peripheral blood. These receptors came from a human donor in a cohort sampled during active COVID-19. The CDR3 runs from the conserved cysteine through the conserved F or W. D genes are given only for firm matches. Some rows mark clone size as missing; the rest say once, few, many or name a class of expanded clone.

CDR3 DNA: TGTGCCAGCAGCTTAGGGGGACATCCTCAGCCCCAGCATTTT; CDR3 protein: CASSLGGHPQPQHF; V gene: TRBV7-2; J gene: TRBJ1-5; D gene: NA; clone size: NA
CDR3 DNA: TGTGCCAGCAGCGTAGACGGCGGCTCCTACAATGAGCAGTTCTTC; CDR3 protein: CASSVDGGSYNEQFF; V gene: TRBV9; J gene: TRBJ2-1; D gene: NA; clone size: NA
CDR3 DNA: TGCAGTGCCAGTACAGATTCCTACGAGCAGTACTTC; CDR3 protein: CSASTDSYEQYF; V gene: TRBV20-1; J gene: TRBJ2-7; D gene: NA; clone size: NA
CDR3 DNA: TGTGCCACCAGTTATGGCGGGGGGAACACAGATACGCAGTATTTT; CDR3 protein: CATSYGGGNTDTQYF; V gene: TRBV24-1; J gene: TRBJ2-3; D gene: TRBD2; clone size: NA
CDR3 DNA: TGTGCCAGCAGCGTAAAAGGCGGGTTAGGAACCGGGGAGCTGTTTTTT; CDR3 protein: CASSVKGGLGTGELFF; V gene: TRBV9; J gene: TRBJ2-2; D gene: NA; clone size: NA
CDR3 DNA: TGTGCCAGCAGTTTACAGCCGGGACTAACCTACAATGAGCAGTTCTTC; CDR3 protein: CASSLQPGLTYNEQFF; V gene: TRBV28; J gene: TRBJ2-1; D gene: TRBD2; clone size: once
CDR3 DNA: TGTGCCAGCTCACCACCGAACAGGGGTGGGGCCAACGTCCTGACTTTC; CDR3 protein: CASSPPNRGGANVLTF; V gene: TRBV18; J gene: TRBJ2-6; D gene: TRBD1; clone size: NA
CDR3 DNA: TGTGCCAGCAGTTTAACCCAGGGGCAAGAGACCCAGTACTTC; CDR3 protein: CASSLTQGQETQYF; V gene: TRBV27; J gene: TRBJ2-5; D gene: NA; clone size: NA
CDR3 DNA: TGTGCCTGGGGCGACAGGGTGGTGGGCGAGCAGTACTTC; CDR3 protein: CAWGDRVVGEQYF; V gene: TRBV30; J gene: TRBJ2-7; D gene: TRBD1; clone size: NA
CDR3 DNA: TGCGCCAGCAGTATGTACAGGGACGGCGAGCAGTACTTC; CDR3 protein: CASSMYRDGEQYF; V gene: TRBV10-1; J gene: TRBJ2-7; D gene: NA; clone size: NA
CDR3 DNA: TGTGCCAGTAGTATGGGACAGGTGGTGAATTCACCCCTCCACTTT; CDR3 protein: CASSMGQVVNSPLHF; V gene: TRBV19; J gene: TRBJ1-6; D gene: TRBD1; clone size: NA
CDR3 DNA: TGTGCCAGCAGCCTGTGGAGGGGGGGAAGGGGATACGAGCAGTACTTC; CDR3 protein: CASSLWRGGRGYEQYF; V gene: TRBV9; J gene: TRBJ2-7; D gene: NA; clone size: NA
CDR3 DNA: TGCGCCAGCAGTGAACGGACAGGGGGTGAGGGCAATCAGCCCCAGCATTTT; CDR3 protein: CASSERTGGEGNQPQHF; V gene: TRBV10-2; J gene: TRBJ1-5; D gene: TRBD1; clone size: NA
CDR3 DNA: TGCGCCAGCAGCCAGGGGAGGCAGGTCCCCGAGCAGTACTTC; CDR3 protein: CASSQGRQVPEQYF; V gene: TRBV4-3; J gene: TRBJ2-7; D gene: NA; clone size: NA
CDR3 DNA: TGTGCCAGCAGTTTAGGGTACAGCTACACTCAAAGCTCCTACGAGCAGTACTTC; CDR3 protein: CASSLGYSYTQSSYEQYF; V gene: TRBV28; J gene: TRBJ2-7; D gene: NA; clone size: NA
CDR3 DNA: TGCGCCAGCAGCCAAGTATACAGGGGGCTGAAACCCATTAGCAATCAGCCCCAGCATTTT; CDR3 protein: CASSQVYRGLKPISNQPQHF; V gene: TRBV4-1; J gene: TRBJ1-5; D gene: TRBD1; clone size: NA
CDR3 DNA: TGTGCCAGCAGCCCCTTCGGGGGGTTAGCTTCCTACGAGCAGTACTTC; CDR3 protein: CASSPFGGLASYEQYF; V gene: TRBV9; J gene: TRBJ2-7; D gene: TRBD2; clone size: NA
CDR3 DNA: TGTGCCAGCAGCTTGGCTGGGTTCGGGGGTCCGATAAGGTCCTACGAGCAGTACTTC; CDR3 protein: CASSLAGFGGPIRSYEQYF; V gene: TRBV7-9; J gene: TRBJ2-7; D gene: NA; clone size: NA
CDR3 DNA: TGTGCCAGCAGCTTAGATCACGGGGGCGAGCAGTACTTC; CDR3 protein: CASSLDHGGEQYF; V gene: TRBV11-3; J gene: TRBJ2-7; D gene: NA; clone size: few
CDR3 DNA: TGTGCCAGCCTAACCGGGGCAGGGTACGGGGGTGTAAACACTGAAGCTTTCTTT; CDR3 protein: CASLTGAGYGGVNTEAFF; V gene: TRBV19; J gene: TRBJ1-1; D gene: NA; clone size: NA
CDR3 DNA: TGTGCCAGCAGCTCTACGTCCTACGAGCAGTACTTC; CDR3 protein: CASSSTSYEQYF; V gene: TRBV7-2; J gene: TRBJ2-7; D gene: NA; clone size: once
CDR3 DNA: TGCGCCAGCAGCTCTACCGGGACTAGCGGGAATGAGCAGTTCTTC; CDR3 protein: CASSSTGTSGNEQFF; V gene: TRBV5-1; J gene: TRBJ2-1; D gene: TRBD2; clone size: NA
CDR3 DNA: TGCGCCAGCAGCCGCGCTACAGGGAGCACTGAAGCTTTCTTT; CDR3 protein: CASSRATGSTEAFF; V gene: TRBV4-3; J gene: TRBJ1-1; D gene: NA; clone size: once
CDR3 DNA: TGTGCCAGCAGCTCCCCGGCGGGACCGCTCTACGAGCAGTACTTC; CDR3 protein: CASSSPAGPLYEQYF; V gene: TRBV13; J gene: TRBJ2-7; D gene: NA; clone size: NA
CDR3 DNA: TGTGCCTGGAGTGACCTAGGACTAGCGGGAGGCTACGAGCAGTACTTC; CDR3 protein: CAWSDLGLAGGYEQYF; V gene: TRBV30; J gene: TRBJ2-7; D gene: TRBD2; clone size: NA
CDR3 DNA: TGTGCCAGCACCCCGACAGGGGGCATTATGCAGCCCCAGCATTTT; CDR3 protein: CASTPTGGIMQPQHF; V gene: TRBV27; J gene: TRBJ1-5; D gene: TRBD1; clone size: NA
CDR3 DNA: TGCGCCAGCAGCTTTGGGGCGAGGGATACGCAGTATTTT; CDR3 protein: CASSFGARDTQYF; V gene: TRBV5-1; J gene: TRBJ2-3; D gene: NA; clone size: NA
CDR3 DNA: TGCGCCAGCAGCTTGGAAGCGCGAGTAGGCGGGGAGCTGTTTTTT; CDR3 protein: CASSLEARVGGELFF; V gene: TRBV5-1; J gene: TRBJ2-2; D gene: NA; clone size: NA
CDR3 DNA: TGTGCCAGCAGAAGACTAGCGGGCCGCACAGATACGCAGTATTTT; CDR3 protein: CASRRLAGRTDTQYF; V gene: TRBV11-2; J gene: TRBJ2-3; D gene: TRBD2; clone size: NA
CDR3 DNA: TGTGCCAGCAAGAAAGGGACAGAGCCAGGATATGGCTACACCTTC; CDR3 protein: CASKKGTEPGYGYTF; V gene: TRBV6-5; J gene: TRBJ1-2; D gene: TRBD1; clone size: once
CDR3 DNA: TGTGCCAGCAGCCAATCGGACAGCCCGGGACTAGCGGGGTTAAAGCAGTACTTC; CDR3 protein: CASSQSDSPGLAGLKQYF; V gene: TRBV3-1/TRBV3-2; J gene: TRBJ2-7; D gene: TRBD2; clone size: NA
CDR3 DNA: TGTGCCAGCAGCTTAAGAGTAAACAGGGACAATGAAAAACTGTTTTTT; CDR3 protein: CASSLRVNRDNEKLFF; V gene: TRBV7-9; J gene: TRBJ1-4; D gene: NA; clone size: NA
CDR3 DNA: TGTGCCAGCAGCTTGTGGTGGACTAGCGGTGCCTACGAGCAGTACTTC; CDR3 protein: CASSLWWTSGAYEQYF; V gene: TRBV5-6; J gene: TRBJ2-7; D gene: TRBD2; clone size: NA
CDR3 DNA: TGCGCCAGCAGCTTGGACAGGAACACTGAAGCTTTCTTT; CDR3 protein: CASSLDRNTEAFF; V gene: TRBV5-1; J gene: TRBJ1-1; D gene: NA; clone size: NA
CDR3 DNA: TGTGCCAGCAGCACGGGACAGGGAGGGTACGAGCAGTACTTC; CDR3 protein: CASSTGQGGYEQYF; V gene: TRBV5-4; J gene: TRBJ2-7; D gene: TRBD1; clone size: NA
CDR3 DNA: TGTGCCAGCAGCTTACGGTACAGGGTCAACGAGCAGTACTTC; CDR3 protein: CASSLRYRVNEQYF; V gene: TRBV5-8; J gene: TRBJ2-7; D gene: NA; clone size: NA
CDR3 DNA: TGTGCCAGCAGCTACGACAGGGAGAAGAGGCATGGCTACACCTTC; CDR3 protein: CASSYDREKRHGYTF; V gene: TRBV7-9; J gene: TRBJ1-2; D gene: TRBD1; clone size: NA
CDR3 DNA: TGTGCCAGCAGCCGACTTAATCGAGCGGGGGTCAGCTCCTACAATGAGCAGTTCTTC; CDR3 protein: CASSRLNRAGVSSYNEQFF; V gene: TRBV7-8; J gene: TRBJ2-1; D gene: TRBD2; clone size: once
CDR3 DNA: TGTGCCAGCAGTGAAGGGAGAGTAGCGGGGGCCGATGAGCAGTTCTTC; CDR3 protein: CASSEGRVAGADEQFF; V gene: TRBV2; J gene: TRBJ2-1; D gene: TRBD2; clone size: NA
CDR3 DNA: TGCGCCAGCAGCCAAGATTGGGCTAGCGGGAGACTAAATGAGCAGTTCTTC; CDR3 protein: CASSQDWASGRLNEQFF; V gene: TRBV4-3; J gene: TRBJ2-1; D gene: TRBD2; clone size: once